One sample yielded the 21 T cell receptor beta chains listed below, sequenced in a study of T-cell reconstitution after alpha-beta-depleted transplantation in children. Preparing the TCRbeta library involved the use of unique molecular identifiers. TCRdb recomputed calls from the PCR reads with MiXCR, one row per CDR3 protein. The table shows 60,000 to 80,000 distinct CDR3 sequences, with about 7% occurring only once. The sequencing used PBMCs from the stem cell graft donor, collected from the stem cell graft. These receptors all come from a human donor who donated a stem cell graft to a child with acute lymphoblastic leukemia.

DNA of the CDR3: TGTGCCAGTGAACCGGACAGGATGAACACTGAAGCTTTCTTT. This codes for CASEPDRMNTEAFF. The chain recombines TRBV28 with TRBJ1-1; 7 bases align to TRBD1. V shed 9 bases, J shed 0 bases, and the junction held 7 bases outside the gene matches. CDR1 is MDHEN and CDR2 is SYDVKM in the germline V gene. CDR3 length: 14 amino acids.

The sample holds a few counts of this clonotype. Given a much more abundant clone one base away, this may be a read error. The chain combines TRBV11-2 with TRBJ2-5, with D possibly TRBD1 on 6 matching bases. Germline loops: CDR1 SGHAT, CDR2 FQNNGV. Trimming cost V 5 bases and J 2 bases, with 6 bases left between them. This CDR3 is built from 12 residues. CDR3 sequence (DNA): TGTGCCAGCAGCAGGGGGCAAGAGACCCAGTACTTC. This encodes CASSRGQETQYF.

Ten or more counts support this clonotype. The V gene is TRBV4-3, the J gene TRBJ2-7; D remains ambiguous. Trimming shortened V by 0 bases and J by 2 bases, and 8 bases separated the two germline ends. CDR1 LGHNA and CDR2 YSLEER come from the germline V gene. The length of the CDR3 is 14 residues. CDR3 residues: CASSQDLGTYEQYF. The CDR3 DNA reads TGCGCCAGCAGCCAAGATCTGGGGACCTACGAGCAGTACTTC.

Ten or more counts support this clonotype. The rearrangement links TRBV5-8 to TRBJ1-1; 9 bases are a match to TRBD1. CDR1 SGHTS and CDR2 YDEGEE come from the germline V gene. V shed 4 bases and J 1 base; nucleotides not matched to a gene: 5. The CDR3 is 15 residues long. The CDR3 bases are TGTGCCAGCAGCCCACAGACAGGGGGGAACACTGAAGCTTTCTTT. Its protein is CASSPQTGGNTEAFF.

The chain couples TRBV4-2 to TRBJ2-7; D gene unclear. V lost 10 bases and J 6 bases, leaving 19 bases between the germline ends. Germline V CDR1 and CDR2: LGHNA, YNFKEQ. The CDR3 spans 13 residues. DNA for the CDR3: TGTGCCATGGGCCCCAGGCCGGGCTGCGAGCAGTACTTC. Translation gives CAMGPRPGCEQYF.

This clonotype has at least ten counts. The genes are TRBV11-2 and TRBJ1-2, with D maybe TRBD1 (6 bases). CDR1 and CDR2 (germline): SGHAT, FQNNGV. Trimming cost V 6 bases and J 8 bases, with 16 bases left between them. The CDR3 extends over 13 amino acids. The chain's CDR3 is CASRTPGVKGYTF. DNA for the CDR3: TGTGCCAGCAGAACTCCAGGGGTGAAGGGCTACACCTTC.

V gene TRBV12-3 or TRBV12-4 combines with J gene TRBJ2-5, with no clear D. The ends were cut back, 3 bases at V and 5 bases at J, with 13 bases in the middle. This CDR3 contains 14 residues. The CDR3 spells CASSFSRGEETQYF. The CDR3 nucleotides are TGTGCCAGCAGTTTTTCCCGCGGTGAGGAGACCCAGTACTTC.

This clonotype was seen many times. This chain connects TRBV4-1 to TRBJ2-5; 7 bases line up with TRBD2. The germline V gene has CDR1 MGHRA and CDR2 YSYEKL. This CDR3 contains 13 residues. Unmatched junction bases numbered 10, after V lost 6 bases and J lost 9 bases. The CDR3 spells CASSPSWGGAQYF. CDR3 coding DNA: TGCGCCAGCAGTCCAAGTTGGGGGGGTGCCCAGTACTTC.

This clonotype was found many times. This chain links TRBV5-1 with TRBJ1-1; TRBD1 matches at 9 bases. Germline V gene data show CDR1 as SGHRS and CDR2 as YFSETQ. Germline trimming cut 5 bases from V and 0 bases from J; bases unmatched to any gene: 11. The CDR3 totals 17 residues. DNA of the CDR3: TGCGCCAGCAGAGGTTTCCCGGGACAGGGAGTGAACACTGAAGCTTTCTTT. Its protein is CASRGFPGQGVNTEAFF. Full variable domain (missing parts from reference TRBV5-1 and TRBJ1-1): KAGVTQTPRYLIKTRGQQVTLSCSPISGHRSVSWYQQTPGQGLQFLFEYFSETQRNKGNFPGRFSGRQFSNSRSEMNVSTLELGDSALYLCASRGFPGQGVNTEAFFGQGTRLTVV.

This clonotype was recorded at least ten times. The chain carries TRBV5-1 and TRBJ2-5; 8 bases are shared with TRBD1. The CDR3 extends over 14 amino acids. V gave up 5 bases and J gave up 5 bases; unmatched junction bases: 8. The germline CDR1 and CDR2 sequences are SGHRS and YFSETQ. The CDR3: CASRPGTGRETQYF. CDR3 nucleotide sequence: TGCGCCAGCAGACCGGGGACAGGACGGGAGACCCAGTACTTC. The full variable domain, rest sourced from reference TRBV5-1 and TRBJ2-5, is KAGVTQTPRYLIKTRGQQVTLSCSPISGHRSVSWYQQTPGQGLQFLFEYFSETQRNKGNFPGRFSGRQFSNSRSEMNVSTLELGDSALYLCASRPGTGRETQYFGPGTRLLVL.

This clonotype was seen a few times. V usage is TRBV20-1 and J usage is TRBJ2-5, with D maybe TRBD2 (5 bases). Trimming shortened V by 4 bases and J by 2 bases, and 14 bases separated the two germline ends. Per the germline V gene, CDR1 is DFQATT and CDR2 is SNEGSKA (reference sequence). This CDR3 is built from 14 residues. CDR3 sequence reads: CSATPLVGQETQYF. CDR3 nucleotides: TGCAGTGCTACGCCACTAGTCGGGCAAGAGACCCAGTACTTC.

This clonotype occurred many times. The chain joins TRBV19 to TRBJ2-1, with 7 bases matching TRBD2. After removal of 6 bases from V and 8 bases from J, the junction contained 7 bases not matched to a gene. The CDR3 is 13 residues long. The V gene's germline CDR1 is LNHDA and CDR2 SQIVND (reference sequence). The CDR3 DNA reads as TGTGCCAGTAGATACCTCGCGGGAGATGAGCAGTTCTTC. It is translated as CASRYLAGDEQFF.

The chain carries TRBV20-1 and TRBJ2-7; 7 bases line up with TRBD1. CDR3 length: 14 residues. J lost 3 bases, V lost 5 bases, and 10 bases had no gene match. Germline CDR1 DFQATT, CDR2 SNEGSKA (reference sequence). This chain's CDR3 is CSAQGQTRFYEQYF. In DNA form, the CDR3 reads TGCAGTGCTCAGGGACAGACCAGATTCTACGAGCAGTACTTC.

The V and J genes are TRBV12-3 or TRBV12-4 and TRBJ2-5; 7 bases fit TRBD1. Trimming removed 5 bases from V and 5 bases from J; junction bases left unmatched: 14. The CDR3 is 16 residues long. DNA for the CDR3: TGTGCCAGCAGTCTACAACGACAGGGCCCCGGGGAGACCCAGTACTTC. This sequence encodes CASSLQRQGPGETQYF.

This clonotype was picked up many times. This rearrangement joins TRBV15 to TRBJ2-5, with D uncertain. Deletions cut 3 bases from V and 5 bases from J, with 10 bases between. The CDR3 runs 13 residues. Germline V gene data show CDR1 as LNHNV and CDR2 as YYDKDF (reference sequence). CDR3: CATSSSYGETQYF. The CDR3 DNA follows: TGTGCCACCAGCAGCAGTTACGGGGAGACCCAGTACTTC. Drawing the rest from reference TRBV15 and TRBJ2-5, the complete variable domain is DAMVIQNPRYQVTQFGKPVTLSCSQTLNHNVMYWYQQKSSQAPKLLFHYYDKDFNNEADTPDNFQSRRPNTSFCFLDIRSPGLGDTAMYLCATSSSYGETQYFGPGTRLLVL.

CDR3 sequence reads: CASSHRAVSYNEQFF. The CDR3 region has the DNA TGTGCCAGCAGCCACCGGGCCGTCTCCTACAATGAGCAGTTCTTC. The rearrangement joins TRBV7-9 to TRBJ2-1; unclear D gene. The germline CDR1 and CDR2 sequences are SEHNR and FQNEAQ (reference sequence). Trimming left V 5 bases short and J 0 bases short, with 11 bases between. CDR3 size: 15 residues.

This clonotype was detected ten times or more. The final CDR3 position lacks the conserved phenylalanine or tryptophan, pointing to a likely read error. This rearrangement joins TRBV24-1 to TRBJ2-7, with D possibly TRBD2 on 5 matching bases. This CDR3 contains 15 residues. V shed 0 bases and J shed 5 bases, with 13 bases lying between them. Germline CDR1 is KGHDR and CDR2 is SFDVKD. As DNA, the CDR3 is TGTGCCACCAGTGATTTGACCGGGGATAAAGACGAGCAGTACTCC. Translated, it gives CATSDLTGDKDEQYS.

This clonotype was seen many times. CDR3 loop: CASSQVLAGVSYLTGELFF. For the CDR3, the DNA is TGCGCCAGCAGCCAAGTACTAGCGGGGGTTTCTTACCTGACCGGGGAGCTGTTTTTT. The chain has TRBV4-3 and TRBJ2-2; 11 nucleotides line up with TRBD2. V gave up 1 base and J gave up 5 bases; unmatched junction bases: 12. CDR3 length: 19 amino acids. Germline V CDR1 and CDR2: LGHNA, YSLEER.

This clonotype was recorded many times. CDR3 residues: CASSGRGLGPSDIQYF. The CDR3 coding sequence is TGTGCCAGCAGTGGGCGGGGGTTAGGTCCTTCGGACATTCAGTACTTC. The rearrangement uses TRBV12-3 or TRBV12-4 and TRBJ2-4; 7 positions agree with TRBD2. After removal of 5 bases from V and 8 bases from J, the junction contained 15 bases not matched to a gene. The CDR3 is 16 residues long.

This clonotype has at least ten counts. The chain recombines TRBV5-4 with TRBJ2-7; D is perhaps TRBD1 or TRBD2 (5 bases each). The CDR3 consists of 14 residues. V dropped 0 bases and J dropped 2 bases, with 9 bases sitting between them. From germline, CDR1 is SGHNT and CDR2 YYREEE (reference sequence). The CDR3 here is CASSLGQGAYEQYF. The CDR3 DNA is TGTGCCAGCAGCTTGGGGCAGGGAGCCTACGAGCAGTACTTC.

The sample holds many counts of this clonotype. The rearrangement uses TRBV7-8 and TRBJ2-1; 7 bases are a match to TRBD2. This CDR3 contains 16 residues. CDR1 SGHVS and CDR2 FQNEAQ come from the germline V gene. Trimming cost V 5 bases and J 7 bases; bases outside gene matches: 14. The chain's CDR3 is CASSPVWTRKGNEQFF. The CDR3 coding sequence is TGTGCCAGCAGCCCCGTCTGGACTAGAAAAGGAAATGAGCAGTTCTTC.